Listed here are 14 T cell receptor beta chains from one sample, sequenced in a study of naive and memory T cell subsets (dated by TCRdb to about 2017). Library creation used UMI-ligation and nested PCR. Sequencing was performed on an Illumina MiSeq. The beta constant-region primer was an equimolar mix of two oligonucleotides covering both TRBC1 and TRBC2. Four rounds of PCR, combining the SP2 primer with nested alpha and beta constant-region primers, were used to amplify the ligated cDNA. Clones were called with MiXCR by TCRdb after fastp trimmed the public reads at Q25, and only in-frame beta chains were retained. CDR3 protein duplicates are merged, each entry listing the most common genes and DNA. Counted in this sample were some 110,000 distinct CDR3 sequences; just over 35% of them appeared once. Approximately 0.88% of the sample is held by the ten biggest clonotypes. The sequencing input was central memory CD4+ T cells from blood. The sample's cell subset or site label, decoded: central memory, CD45RA- CD27+. These receptors were collected from a human donor in good health.

This sequence joins TRBV7-9 and TRBJ2-1; TRBD1 aligns across 9 bases. V trimming: 0 bases; J trimming: 6 bases; junction bases outside the gene matches: 6. This CDR3 is built from 16 residues. Germline V gene data show CDR1 as SEHNR and CDR2 as FQNEAQ (reference sequence). The CDR3 sequence is CASSLAQPGQGNEQFF. The CDR3 bases are TGTGCCAGCAGCTTAGCGCAACCGGGACAGGGCAATGAGCAGTTCTTC.

The chain has TRBV5-1 and TRBJ1-4; no reliable D call. CDR3 length equals 14 residues. V lost 1 base and J 5 bases, leaving 9 bases between the germline ends. Germline-derived CDR1 and CDR2 are SGHRS and YFSETQ. The CDR3 DNA reads as TGCGCCAGCAGCTTGAGAGGGATAAATGAAAAACTGTTTTTT. It encodes CASSLRGINEKLFF.

This clonotype was detected only a few times. CDR3 DNA sequence: TGTGCCAGCAGATTTTTCTTTCAGGAGCCCCAGCATTTT. As protein: CASRFFFQEPQHF. The V and J genes are TRBV2 and TRBJ1-5; D gene unclear. V was clipped by 6 bases and J by 8 bases, with 14 bases between them. CDR3 size: 13 residues. CDR1 is SNHLY, CDR2 FYNNEI, per germline. Filled out from reference TRBV2 and TRBJ1-5, the complete variable domain reads EPEVTQTPSHQVTQMGQEVILRCVPISNHLYFYWYRQILGQKVEFLVSFYNNEISEKSEIFDDQFSVERPDGSNFTLKIRSTKLEDSAMYFCASRFFFQEPQHFGDGTRLSIL.

The V and J genes are TRBV7-2 and TRBJ1-3; D is unresolved. V lost 5 bases and J 1 base, leaving 9 bases between the germline ends. The CDR3 has 14 amino acids. Germline V gives CDR1 SGHTA, CDR2 FQGNSA. The CDR3 protein is CASSPLGSGNTIYF. Written as DNA, the CDR3 is TGTGCCAGCAGCCCCTTGGGGTCTGGAAACACCATATATTTT.

The rearrangement joins TRBV11-2 to TRBJ2-1, with unresolved D. Germline V gene sequence: CDR1 SGHAT, CDR2 FQNNGV. The V end lost 4 bases, the J end lost 10 bases, and 8 bases lay between the germline ends. The CDR3 consists of 11 residues. The CDR3 is CASSSPGEQFF. DNA for the CDR3: TGTGCCAGCAGCTCGCCCGGGGAGCAGTTCTTC.

This sequence joins TRBV28 and TRBJ2-5, with TRBD2 as a possible D gene (6 bases). CDR1 is MDHEN, CDR2 SYDVKM, per germline. V gave up 2 bases and J gave up 4 bases, with 20 bases separating them. The CDR3 consists of 17 residues. The CDR3: CASSLGASAPPAETQYF. The CDR3 DNA reads TGTGCCAGCAGTTTAGGAGCTAGCGCTCCCCCGGCAGAGACCCAGTACTTC.

The chain has TRBV28 and TRBJ1-3; D is unclear. Trimming removed 6 bases at V and 0 bases at J, with 9 bases between. Per the germline V gene, CDR1 is MDHEN and CDR2 is SYDVKM. This CDR3 region has 14 residues. CDR3 in amino acids: CASRTLSSGNTIYF. CDR3 nucleotide sequence: TGTGCCAGCAGAACCTTGAGCTCTGGAAACACCATATATTTT. Complete variable domain (other parts from reference TRBV28 and TRBJ1-3): DVKVTQSSRYLVKRTGEKVFLECVQDMDHENMFWYRQDPGLGLRLIYFSYDVKMKEKGDIPEGYSVSREKKERFSLILESASTNQTSMYLCASRTLSSGNTIYFGEGSWLTVV.

The V gene is TRBV18, the J gene TRBJ2-3; D perhaps matches TRBD1 (6 bases). Germline values: CDR1 KGHSH, CDR2 LQKENI. Deletions cut 0 bases from V and 4 bases from J, with 14 bases between. The CDR3 runs to 16 residues. CDR3 sequence: CASSPPTRGRADTQYF. The CDR3 DNA sequence: TGTGCCAGCTCACCACCTACCAGGGGAAGGGCAGATACGCAGTATTTT.

V usage is TRBV29-1 and J usage is TRBJ2-3; 7 positions agree with TRBD1. The CDR3 spans 13 residues. Germline assignment: CDR1 SQVTM and CDR2 ANQGSEA. Trimming removed 7 bases from V and 4 bases from J; junction bases left unmatched: 8. CDR3: CSATGDSADTQYF. The CDR3 DNA reads TGCAGCGCCACAGGGGATTCGGCAGATACGCAGTATTTT.

This clonotype was seen a few times. The chain uses TRBV7-8 and TRBJ2-5; the match to TRBD1 covers 7 bases. CDR3 size: 15 residues. Germline V lookup: CDR1 SGHVS, CDR2 FQNEAQ. J was trimmed by 6 bases and V by 5 bases; bases with no gene match: 12. The CDR3 region is CASSPGQSYDQTQYF. The CDR3 nucleotides are TGTGCCAGCAGCCCGGGACAGAGCTATGACCAGACCCAGTACTTC.

The rearrangement links TRBV28 to TRBJ1-1, with TRBD1 as a possible D gene (5 bases). Germline CDR1 reads MDHEN; CDR2 reads SYDVKM. V gave up 2 bases and J gave up 0 bases, with 10 bases separating them. The length of the CDR3 is 15 residues. CDR3 in amino acids: CASSLGGRVNTEAFF. CDR3 nucleotides: TGTGCCAGCAGTTTAGGTGGCAGGGTGAACACTGAAGCTTTCTTT. Full variable domain (remainder filled in from reference TRBV28 and TRBJ1-1): DVKVTQSSRYLVKRTGEKVFLECVQDMDHENMFWYRQDPGLGLRLIYFSYDVKMKEKGDIPEGYSVSREKKERFSLILESASTNQTSMYLCASSLGGRVNTEAFFGQGTRLTVV.

The CDR3 loop reads CASSSAMLGYEQYF. CDR3 nucleotides: TGTGCCAGCAGCAGTGCCATGTTAGGATACGAGCAGTACTTC. The rearrangement joins TRBV7-2 to TRBJ2-7; no clear D gene. V gave up 5 bases and J gave up 4 bases, with 15 bases separating them. The germline V gene encodes CDR1 SGHTA and CDR2 FQGNSA. CDR3 size: 14 residues. Full variable domain (outside the CDR3, taken from reference TRBV7-2 and TRBJ2-7): GAGVSQSPSNKVTEKGKDVELRCDPISGHTALYWYRQSLGQGLEFLIYFQGNSAPDKSGLPSDRFSAERTGGSVSTLTIQRTQQEDSAVYLCASSSAMLGYEQYFGPGTRLTVT.

The gene calls are TRBV7-9 and TRBJ1-5, with D perhaps TRBD1 (5 bases). The CDR3 loop spans 14 amino acids. Germline V lookup: CDR1 SEHNR, CDR2 FQNEAQ (reference sequence). Trimming took off 2 bases at V and 4 bases at J, with 9 bases between the two ends. Here the CDR3 reads CASSLSGTNQPQHF. The CDR3 bases are TGTGCCAGCAGCTTATCAGGGACGAATCAGCCCCAGCATTTT.

This chain joins TRBV3-1 and TRBJ1-2; D perhaps matches TRBD1 (5 bases). This CDR3 contains 15 residues. The germline V and J ends were trimmed by 5 bases and 2 bases, with 15 bases remaining between them. Germline V gives CDR1 LGHDT, CDR2 YNNKEL (reference sequence). The CDR3, as DNA: TGTGCCAGCAGCGCTTTTGGGGGGGGAAACTATGGCTACACCTTC. Amino acid sequence: CASSAFGGGNYGYTF.